This T cell receptor (beta chain) was profiled in a study of blood T cell repertoires in COVID-19. The assay was immunoSEQ multiplex PCR, and TCRdb's table has in-frame clones only and misses some. The sample records around 160,000 clones, more than 80% being singletons. Specimen: peripheral blood. This receptor was taken from a man in his sixties with acute or convalescent COVID-19.

This CDR3 is CASSQGGQPSTEAFF. CDR3 nucleotide sequence: TGCGCCAGCAGCCAAGGCGGGCAGCCGAGCACTGAAGCTTTCTTT. The chain couples TRBV4-1 to TRBJ1-1, with no clear D. The germline V and J ends were trimmed by 1 base and 4 bases, with 13 bases remaining between them. The CDR3 covers 15 residues. Looked up from germline, CDR1 is MGHRA and CDR2 is YSYEKL.